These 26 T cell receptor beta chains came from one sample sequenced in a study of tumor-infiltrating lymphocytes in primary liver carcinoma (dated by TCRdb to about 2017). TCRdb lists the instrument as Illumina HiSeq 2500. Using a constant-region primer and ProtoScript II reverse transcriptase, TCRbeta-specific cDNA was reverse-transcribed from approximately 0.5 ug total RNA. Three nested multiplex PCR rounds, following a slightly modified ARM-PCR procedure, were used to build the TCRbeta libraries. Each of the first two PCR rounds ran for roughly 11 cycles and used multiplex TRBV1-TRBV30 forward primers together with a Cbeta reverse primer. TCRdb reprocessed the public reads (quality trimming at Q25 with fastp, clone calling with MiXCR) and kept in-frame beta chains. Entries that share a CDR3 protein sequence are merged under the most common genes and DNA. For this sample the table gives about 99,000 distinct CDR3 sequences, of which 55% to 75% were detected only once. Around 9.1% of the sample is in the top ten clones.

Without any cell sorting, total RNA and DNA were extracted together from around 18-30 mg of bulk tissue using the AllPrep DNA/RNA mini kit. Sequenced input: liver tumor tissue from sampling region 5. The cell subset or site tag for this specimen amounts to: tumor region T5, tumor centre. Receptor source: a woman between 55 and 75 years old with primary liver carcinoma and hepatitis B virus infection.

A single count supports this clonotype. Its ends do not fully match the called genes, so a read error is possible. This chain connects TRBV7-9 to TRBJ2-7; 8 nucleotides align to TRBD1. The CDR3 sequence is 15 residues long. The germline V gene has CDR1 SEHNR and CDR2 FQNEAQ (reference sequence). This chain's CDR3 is CANSSDRVSSYEQYF. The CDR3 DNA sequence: TGTGCCAACAGCTCGGACAGGGTGAGCTCCTACGAGCAGTACTTC.

This CDR3 reads CASSLVVHNSYNEQFF. Here the CDR3 DNA reads TGTGCCAGCAGCTTAGTCGTCCATAACTCCTACAATGAGCAGTTCTTC. V gene TRBV11-1 combines with J gene TRBJ2-1; no definite D call. The CDR3 length is 16 residues. Trimming removed 1 base from V and 0 bases from J, with 10 bases in between. From germline, CDR1 is SGHAT and CDR2 FQDESV (reference sequence).

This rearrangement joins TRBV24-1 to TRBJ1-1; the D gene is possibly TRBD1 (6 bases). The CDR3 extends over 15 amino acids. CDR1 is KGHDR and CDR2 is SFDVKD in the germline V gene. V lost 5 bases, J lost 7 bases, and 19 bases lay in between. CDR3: CATSGNGDNRVEAFF. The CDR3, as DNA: TGTGCCACCAGTGGGAACGGCGACAACAGGGTTGAAGCTTTCTTT.

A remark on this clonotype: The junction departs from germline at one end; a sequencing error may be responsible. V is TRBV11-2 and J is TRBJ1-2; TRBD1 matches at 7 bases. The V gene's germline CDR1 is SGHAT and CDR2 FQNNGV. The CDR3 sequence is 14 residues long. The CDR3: CASSLNRGFNGYTF. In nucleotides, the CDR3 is TGTGCCAGCAGCCTAAACAGGGGATTCAATGGCTACACTTTC.

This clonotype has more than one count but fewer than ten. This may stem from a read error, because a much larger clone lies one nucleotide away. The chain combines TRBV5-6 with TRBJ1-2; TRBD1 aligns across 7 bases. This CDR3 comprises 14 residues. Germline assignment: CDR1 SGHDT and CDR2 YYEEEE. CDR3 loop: CVSSIRDSRSGYTF. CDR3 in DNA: TGTGTCAGCAGCATCCGGGACAGTCGTTCTGGCTACACCTTC.

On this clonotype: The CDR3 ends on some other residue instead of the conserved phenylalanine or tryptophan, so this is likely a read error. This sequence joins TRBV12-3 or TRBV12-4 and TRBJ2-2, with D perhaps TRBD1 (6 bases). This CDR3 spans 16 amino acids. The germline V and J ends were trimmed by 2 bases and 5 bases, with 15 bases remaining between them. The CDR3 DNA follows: TGTGCCAGCAGTTTACCGGGACAAGGGATAACCGGGGAGCTGTTTCTT. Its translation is CASSLPGQGITGELFL.

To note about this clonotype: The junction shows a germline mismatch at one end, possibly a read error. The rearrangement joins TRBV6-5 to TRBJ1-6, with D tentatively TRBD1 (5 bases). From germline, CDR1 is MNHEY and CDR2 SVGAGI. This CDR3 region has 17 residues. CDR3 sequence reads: CASSYSVMPGIDSPFHF. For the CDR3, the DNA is TGCGCCAGCAGTTACTCGGTTATGCCAGGGATTGATTCACCCTTCCACTTT.

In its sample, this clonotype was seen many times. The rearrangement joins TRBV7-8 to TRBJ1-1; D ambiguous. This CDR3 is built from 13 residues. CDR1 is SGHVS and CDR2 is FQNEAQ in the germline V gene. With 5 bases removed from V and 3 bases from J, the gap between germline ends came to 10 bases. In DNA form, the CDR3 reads TGTGCCAGCAGCCCCACCTTGGACACTGAAGCTTTCTTT. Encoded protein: CASSPTLDTEAFF. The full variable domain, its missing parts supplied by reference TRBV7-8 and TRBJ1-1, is GAGVSQSPRYKVAKRGQDVALRCDPISGHVSLFWYQQALGQGPEFLTYFQNEAQLDKSGLPSDRFFAERPEGSVSTLKIQRTQQEDSAVYLCASSPTLDTEAFFGQGTRLTVV.

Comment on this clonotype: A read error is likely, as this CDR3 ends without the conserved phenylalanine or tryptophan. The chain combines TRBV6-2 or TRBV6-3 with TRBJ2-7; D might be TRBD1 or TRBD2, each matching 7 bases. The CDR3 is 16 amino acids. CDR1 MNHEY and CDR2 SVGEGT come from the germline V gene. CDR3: CASSPEGAGANYDQYI. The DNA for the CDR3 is TGTGCCAGCAGTCCTGAGGGGGCGGGAGCGAACTACGACCAGTACATC.

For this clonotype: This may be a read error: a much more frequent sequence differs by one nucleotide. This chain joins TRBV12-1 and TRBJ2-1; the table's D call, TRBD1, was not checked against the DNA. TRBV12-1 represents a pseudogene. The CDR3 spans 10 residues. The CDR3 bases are TGTGCCAGCTTGGGGGGGGGGCACTTCTTC. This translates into CASLGGGHFF.

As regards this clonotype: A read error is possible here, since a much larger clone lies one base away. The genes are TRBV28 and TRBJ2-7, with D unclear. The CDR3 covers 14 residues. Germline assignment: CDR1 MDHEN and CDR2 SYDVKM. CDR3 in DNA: TGTGCCAGCTGTTTAAGAGGTGGCGCGTCCGAGCAGTACTTC. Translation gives CASCLRGGASEQYF.

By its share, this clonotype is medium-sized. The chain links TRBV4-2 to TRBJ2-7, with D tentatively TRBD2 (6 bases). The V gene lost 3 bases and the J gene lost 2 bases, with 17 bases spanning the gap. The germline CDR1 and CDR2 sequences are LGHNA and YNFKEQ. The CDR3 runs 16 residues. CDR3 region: CASSQSQREATYEQYF. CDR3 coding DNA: TGTGCCAGCAGCCAGTCCCAGAGGGAGGCTACCTACGAGCAGTACTTC.

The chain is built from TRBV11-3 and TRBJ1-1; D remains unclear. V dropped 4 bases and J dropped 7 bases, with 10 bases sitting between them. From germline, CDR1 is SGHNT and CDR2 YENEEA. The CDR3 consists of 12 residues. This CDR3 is CASSSQMHEAFF. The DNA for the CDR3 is TGTGCCAGCAGCTCACAGATGCATGAAGCTTTCTTT.

The CDR3 DNA is TGCAGTGCTAGAGATGGGACTAGCGACTACGAGCAGTACTTC. As protein: CSARDGTSDYEQYF. V and J are TRBV20-1 and TRBJ2-7; 10 bases align to TRBD2. V dropped 0 bases and J dropped 3; count of bases not matched to a gene: 2. The CDR3 totals 14 residues. Germline CDR1 reads DFQATT; CDR2 reads SNEGSKA (reference sequence).

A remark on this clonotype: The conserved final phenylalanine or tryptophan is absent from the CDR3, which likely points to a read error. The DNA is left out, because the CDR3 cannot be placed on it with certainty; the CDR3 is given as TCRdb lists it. The CDR3 protein is CASSFGGKAYI. This chain joins TRBV11-2 and TRBJ1-1. Germline V lookup: CDR1 SGHAT, CDR2 FQNNGV. The CDR3 is made up of 11 amino acids, end residues included.

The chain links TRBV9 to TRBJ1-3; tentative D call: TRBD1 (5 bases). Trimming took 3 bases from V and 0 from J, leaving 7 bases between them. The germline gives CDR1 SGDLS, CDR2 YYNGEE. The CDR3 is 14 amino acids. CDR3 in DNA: TGTGCCAGCAGCGGACAGCTCTCTGGAAACACCATATATTTT. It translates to CASSGQLSGNTIYF.

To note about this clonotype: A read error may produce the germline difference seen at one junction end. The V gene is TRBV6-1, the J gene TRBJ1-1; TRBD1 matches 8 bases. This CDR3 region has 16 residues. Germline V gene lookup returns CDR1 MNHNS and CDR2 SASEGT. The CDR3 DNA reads TGTGCCATCGTACCGGGACAGGAATTGGGGAACATTGAAGCTTTCTTT. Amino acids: CAIVPGQELGNIEAFF.

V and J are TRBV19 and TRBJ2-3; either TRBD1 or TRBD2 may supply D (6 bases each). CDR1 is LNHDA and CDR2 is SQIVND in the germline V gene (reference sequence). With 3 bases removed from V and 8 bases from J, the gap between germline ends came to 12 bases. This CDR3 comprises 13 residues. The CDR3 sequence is CASSIRRGGTQYF. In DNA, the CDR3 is TGTGCCAGTAGTATCCGCAGGGGAGGTACGCAGTATTTT.

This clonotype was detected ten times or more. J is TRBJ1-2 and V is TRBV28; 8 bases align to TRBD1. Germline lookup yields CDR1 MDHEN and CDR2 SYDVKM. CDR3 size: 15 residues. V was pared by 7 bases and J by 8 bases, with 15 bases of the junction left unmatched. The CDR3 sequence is CASIPHSDRGDGYTF. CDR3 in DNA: TGTGCCAGCATCCCACACTCTGACAGGGGTGACGGCTACACCTTC.

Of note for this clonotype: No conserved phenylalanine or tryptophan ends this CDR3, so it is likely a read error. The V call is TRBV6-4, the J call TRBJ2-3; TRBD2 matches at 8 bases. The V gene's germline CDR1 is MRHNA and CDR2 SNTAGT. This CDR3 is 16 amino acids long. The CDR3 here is CASSESSGFSTDTQYL. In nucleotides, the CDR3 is TGTGCTAGCAGTGAGTCTAGCGGGTTTAGCACAGATACGCAGTATCTT.

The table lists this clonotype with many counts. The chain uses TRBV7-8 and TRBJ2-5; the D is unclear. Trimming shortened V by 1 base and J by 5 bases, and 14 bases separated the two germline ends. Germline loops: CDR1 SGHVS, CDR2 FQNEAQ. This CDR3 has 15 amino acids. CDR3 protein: CASSLEGQLLETQYF. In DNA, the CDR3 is TGTGCCAGCAGCTTAGAAGGTCAGCTCTTGGAGACCCAGTACTTC.

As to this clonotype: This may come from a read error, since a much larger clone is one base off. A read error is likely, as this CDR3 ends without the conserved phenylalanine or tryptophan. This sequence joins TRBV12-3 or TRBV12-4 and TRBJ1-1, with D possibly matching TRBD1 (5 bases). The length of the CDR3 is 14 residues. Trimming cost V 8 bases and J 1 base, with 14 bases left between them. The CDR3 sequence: CASSSGRENTEAFL. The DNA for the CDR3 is TGTGCCAGCTCTTCAGGGCGGGAGAACACTGAAGCTTTCCTT.

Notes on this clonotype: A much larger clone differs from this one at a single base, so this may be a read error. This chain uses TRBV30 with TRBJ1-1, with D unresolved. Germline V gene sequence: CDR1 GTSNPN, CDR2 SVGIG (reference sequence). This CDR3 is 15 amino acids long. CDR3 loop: CVWRGFSSYNTEAFF. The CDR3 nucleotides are TGTGTCTGGAGAGGTTTTTCGTCCTACAACACTGAAGCTTTCTTT. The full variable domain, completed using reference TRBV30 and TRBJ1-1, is SQTIHQWPATLVQPVGSPLSLECTVEGTSNPNLYWYRQAAGRGLQLLFYSVGIGQISSEVPQNLSASRPQDRQFILSSKKLLLSDSGFYLCVWRGFSSYNTEAFFGQGTRLTVV.

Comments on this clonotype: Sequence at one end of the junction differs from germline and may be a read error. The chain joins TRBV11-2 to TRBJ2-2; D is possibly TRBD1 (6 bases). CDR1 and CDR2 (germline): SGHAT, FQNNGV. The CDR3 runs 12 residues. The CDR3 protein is CDSSFRGGELFF. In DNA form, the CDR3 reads TGTGACAGCAGCTTCAGGGGCGGGGAGCTGTTTTTT.

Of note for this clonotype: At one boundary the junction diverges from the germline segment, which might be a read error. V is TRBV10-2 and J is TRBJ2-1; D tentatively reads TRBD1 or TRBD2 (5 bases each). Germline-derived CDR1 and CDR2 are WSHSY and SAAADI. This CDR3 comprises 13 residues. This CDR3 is CASSESRGSWQFF. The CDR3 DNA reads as TGCGCAAGCAGTGAGTCTCGGGGCTCATGGCAGTTCTTC.

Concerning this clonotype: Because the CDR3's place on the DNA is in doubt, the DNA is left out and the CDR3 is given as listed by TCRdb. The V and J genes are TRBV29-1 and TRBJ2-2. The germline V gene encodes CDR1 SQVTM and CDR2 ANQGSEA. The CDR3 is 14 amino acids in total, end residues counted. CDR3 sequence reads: CSVGCGSDTGELVF.